This T cell receptor beta chain stems from a study of T-cell memory formation after mild COVID-19. Per germline, CDR1 KGHDR and CDR2 SFDVKD. Germline trimming cut 3 bases from V and 4 bases from J; bases unmatched to any gene: 4. The CDR3 is 14 residues long. This clonotype turned up a few times. MiXCR was run by TCRdb on the 5' RACE reads, yielding one entry per CDR3 protein. The repertoire has hundreds of thousands of distinct CDR3 sequences, about a fifth of them found once; the top ten carry roughly 8.1%. The sequenced material came from PBMCs or a T cell subset sorted from them (not recorded which). J is TRBJ1-1 and V is TRBV24-1; 7 bases match TRBD1. This TCR derives from an adult woman who had mild COVID-19 (a few samples of this study predate the infection). Cell type and time point are not known. DNA of the CDR3: TGTGCCACCAGTGATCCAGGGGGGACCACTGAAGCTTTCTTT. Its protein product is CATSDPGGTTEAFF.